The rows below give T cell receptor beta chains drawn from one sample of a study of OX40 agonist ivuxolimab in advanced cancers. Using immunoSEQ multiplex PCR, the repertoire was profiled, and TCRdb retains in-frame clones only, with some absent. Counted here are tens of thousands of clones, roughly 90% occurring once; the ten biggest clones make up about 8%. The specimen was CD4+ or CD8+ T cells sorted from blood, collected in a trial of the OX40 agonist ivuxolimab. These receptors were collected from an adult with an advanced solid tumor such as melanoma, head and neck, liver or kidney cancer. The CDR3 runs from the conserved cysteine through the conserved F or W. A D gene is named only where the DNA matches it firmly. Size values are once, few and many counts, or a class for expanded clones, and some rows have none.

v_gene: TRBV5-5; d_gene: TRBD2; j_gene: TRBJ2-1; abundance: -; CDR3nt: TGTGCCAGCAGCTTTCCCGGGACTAGCGGGAGTACCCCCTACAATGAGCAGTTCTTC; CDR3aa: CASSFPGTSGSTPYNEQFF
v_gene: TRBV19; d_gene: -; j_gene: TRBJ2-3; abundance: -; CDR3nt: TGTGCCAGTAGTATAGACAGGGGCACAGATACGCAGTATTTT; CDR3aa: CASSIDRGTDTQYF
v_gene: TRBV5-1; d_gene: -; j_gene: TRBJ1-1; abundance: -; CDR3nt: TGCGCCAGCAGCTTTCTTAGTACGGGCACTGAAGCTTTCTTT; CDR3aa: CASSFLSTGTEAFF
v_gene: TRBV10-2; d_gene: TRBD2; j_gene: TRBJ2-2; abundance: once; CDR3nt: TGCGCCAGCAGTGGATTGGGCGGGGGGAACACCGGGGAGCTGTTTTTT; CDR3aa: CASSGLGGGNTGELFF
v_gene: TRBV2; d_gene: -; j_gene: TRBJ1-2; abundance: few; CDR3nt: TGTGCCAGCAGTGGACAGTCCACCTATGGCTACACCTTC; CDR3aa: CASSGQSTYGYTF
v_gene: TRBV5-4; d_gene: -; j_gene: TRBJ1-5; abundance: -; CDR3nt: TGTGCCAGCAGCCCTGGTCTGGGCAATCAGCCCCAGCATTTT; CDR3aa: CASSPGLGNQPQHF
v_gene: TRBV18; d_gene: TRBD1; j_gene: TRBJ1-2; abundance: few; CDR3nt: TGTGCCAGCTCACAGCCAGGGACAGCTAACTATGGCTACACCTTC; CDR3aa: CASSQPGTANYGYTF
v_gene: TRBV19; d_gene: TRBD1; j_gene: TRBJ2-1; abundance: -; CDR3nt: TGTGCCAGTAGTAAATTGGACAGGGAGGTTGAGCAGTTCTTC; CDR3aa: CASSKLDREVEQFF
v_gene: TRBV5-1; d_gene: TRBD2; j_gene: TRBJ2-7; abundance: medium-sized; CDR3nt: TGCGCCAGCAGCCACGGACTAGCGATATACACCACCTACGAGCAGTACTTC; CDR3aa: CASSHGLAIYTTYEQYF
v_gene: TRBV6-1; d_gene: -; j_gene: TRBJ1-2; abundance: -; CDR3nt: TGTGCCAGCAGTGAACCTGGGTACCCTCACTATGGCTACACCTTC; CDR3aa: CASSEPGYPHYGYTF
v_gene: TRBV6-1; d_gene: -; j_gene: TRBJ1-1; abundance: -; CDR3nt: TGTGCCAGCAGAGACAGAGGCACTGAAGCTTTCTTT; CDR3aa: CASRDRGTEAFF
v_gene: TRBV5-1; d_gene: TRBD2; j_gene: TRBJ2-2; abundance: -; CDR3nt: TGCGCCAGCAGCTTGATCGCTAGCGGGAGTGGGGAGCTGTTTTTT; CDR3aa: CASSLIASGSGELFF
v_gene: TRBV14; d_gene: TRBD1; j_gene: TRBJ1-2; abundance: -; CDR3nt: TGTGCCAGCAGCCAGGACAGGGGCGGCTATGGCTACACCTTC; CDR3aa: CASSQDRGGYGYTF